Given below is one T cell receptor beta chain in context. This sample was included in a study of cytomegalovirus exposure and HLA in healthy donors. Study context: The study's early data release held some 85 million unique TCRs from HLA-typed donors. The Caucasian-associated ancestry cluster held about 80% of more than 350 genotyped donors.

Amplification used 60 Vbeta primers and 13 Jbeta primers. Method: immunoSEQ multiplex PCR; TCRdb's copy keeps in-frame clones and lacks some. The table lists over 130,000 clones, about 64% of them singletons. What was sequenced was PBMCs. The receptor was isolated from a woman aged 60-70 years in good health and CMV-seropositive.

DNA of the CDR3: TGTGCCACCAGCAGAGCATACAACTCCTACGAGCAGTACTTC. It encodes CATSRAYNSYEQYF. The chain employs TRBV15 and TRBJ2-7; D remains ambiguous. This CDR3 is 14 amino acids long. Trimming left V 1 base short and J 0 bases short, with 7 bases between. The V gene's germline CDR1 is LNHNV and CDR2 YYDKDF (reference sequence).